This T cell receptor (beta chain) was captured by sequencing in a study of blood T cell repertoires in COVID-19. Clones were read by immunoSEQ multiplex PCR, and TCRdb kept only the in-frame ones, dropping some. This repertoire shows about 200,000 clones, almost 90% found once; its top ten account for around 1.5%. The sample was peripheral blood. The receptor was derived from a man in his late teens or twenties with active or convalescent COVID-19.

The CDR3 DNA follows: TGTGCCAGCAGCCAGGGCCCCAGCTATGGCTACACCTTC. Translated: CASSQGPSYGYTF. The V gene is TRBV14, the J gene TRBJ1-2; D is unclear. This CDR3 has 13 residues. Germline-derived CDR1 and CDR2 are SGHDN and FVKESK. V was pared by 3 bases and J by 4 bases, with 9 bases between.